This T cell receptor beta chain was recovered during a study of cytotoxic CD8 clonotypes in ibrutinib-treated CLL (dated by TCRdb to the early 2020s). With respect to the entire study: The cohort had about a dozen relapsed/refractory and approximately 15 treatment-naive patients; 17 were IGHV unmutated. Responses were partial in some 24 patients and complete in 2; after median approximately 66 months follow-up, about 14 stayed in remission and some twelve progressed. The response samples were drawn at a median of approximately 11 months into treatment, with a range of about 6 to 40 months. An average of 255,043 productive templates and 94,082 productive rearrangements was obtained per sample. Longitudinal samples were available for about 30% of the roughly 86 trial participants. Cryopreserved peripheral blood mononuclear cells were obtained prior to treatment, at the time of response, and at either disease progression or sustained remission. Every remission and progressive disease sample was obtained while ibrutinib was still being received by the patients. Points the paper makes about the study in general: Baseline clonality exceeded that of age-matched healthy donors and correlated strongly with circulating CD8+ T-cell counts. An increase in clonality was observed at ibrutinib response, with clonality remaining stable during sustained remission and falling back toward baseline at progression. Lymph node repertoires were not examined, and the timing of sampling was not matched between patients in sustained remission and those whose disease progressed. Public clonotypes were rare and either contracted or stayed stable during treatment, and the rise in clonality at ibrutinib response reflected the expansion of private clonotypes.

About this clone: This receptor's antigen is unknown. No base quality information exists; no much larger clone differs at one position.

The time point label of this sample denotes: eleven to twelve months on ibrutinib. Roughly 1.9 micrograms of genomic DNA were extracted from cryopreserved PBMCs for TCR beta library preparation. Longitudinal blood samples from CLL patients on ibrutinib monotherapy underwent high-throughput TCR beta sequencing. The patients were enrolled in a single-center, open-label phase 2 trial of ibrutinib monotherapy. A MiSeq instrument was used for deep resolution sequencing, which targeted depths ranging from 1 in 1 million up to 1 in 200,000 T cells, with coverage averaging 10x for each clonotype. The immunoSEQ hsTCRB Kit was used to generate TCR beta libraries. The paper's data handling went like this. The data were analyzed with ImmunoSEQ Analyzer and ImmunoSEQ Data Assistant, and V, D and J gene assignments followed IMGT definitions. Clonality, with values ranging from 0 to 1, was calculated as one minus the normalized Shannon entropy of productive rearrangement frequencies. Only overrepresented clonotypes making up at least 0.05% of each patient's repertoire were included in the public clonotype analysis. More than ten age-matched healthy donor repertoires from immuneACCESS were used as controls for clonality. TCRdb carries this immuneACCESS record with in-frame sequences only. Its versions omit some clonotypes, under half of them owing to an unresolved V gene in the studies checked, with the rest unexplained. D and trimming were read from the DNA, whereas the V and J calls and clone size are those reported in that table. This sample is represented by some 17,000 clones; 64% of them were singletons. Of the sample, roughly 25% falls within the top ten clones.

Cut back by 9 bases and 4 bases, the V and J ends lie 20 bases apart. Its CDR3 holds 15 amino acids, cysteine through phenylalanine. The sequence is cut down to CDR3 DNA, 45 bases in frame from base 1. The germline V gene (reference sequence) gives CDR1 as LNHDA and CDR2 as SQIVND. This clonotype was sampled from a human donor with chronic lymphocytic leukemia. Recombination joined TRBV19 with TRBJ2-3; the D gene cannot be resolved reliably. The sequencing used PBMCs, collected after 12 months of ibrutinib treatment. Here the CDR3 is given as CASPPGPGDPDTQYF. The nucleotide sequence is TGTGCCAGCCCCCCTGGCCCCGGAGATCCAGATACGCAGTATTTT. Here the CDR3 is joined to the reference TRBV19 and TRBJ2-3 genes, and the full variable domain is: DGGITQSPKYLFRKEGQNVTLSCEQNLNHDAMYWYRQDPGQGLRLIYYSQIVNDFQKGDIAEGYSVSREKKESFPLTVTSAQKNPTAFYLCASPPGPGDPDTQYFGPGTRLTVL.